This note documents a single T cell receptor (beta chain) sequence. There are 14 residues in the CDR3. Trimming took off 0 bases at V and 4 bases at J, with 8 bases between the two ends. CDR1 is LGHNA, CDR2 YSLEER, per germline. This record comes from a study of control samples from healthy donors and cancer patients. TCRdb's copy holds only in-frame clones and misses some; the assay was immunoSEQ multiplex PCR. Of around 89,000 clones listed, approximately 82% were seen once; the top ten hold around a tenth. The chain couples TRBV4-3 to TRBJ2-3; D is undetermined. The sequenced material came from blood. This receptor was obtained from an older woman in good health. CDR3 residues: CASSQDRAADTQYF. As DNA, the CDR3 is TGCGCCAGCAGCCAAGACCGAGCCGCAGATACGCAGTATTTT.